This T cell receptor beta chain was obtained from a study of CD8 T cells in ankylosing spondylitis. Researchers built TCR beta libraries using quantitative 5'-RACE with molecular barcodes. TCRdb re-derived calls from the 5' RACE reads in MiXCR, one entry per CDR3 protein. The sample has 750,000 to 850,000 distinct CDR3 sequences; 10% to 15% are singletons. This clonotype turned up a few times. Its specificity is unknown. Study findings and constraints: Disease-linked clones were CD8+ and relatively rare in peripheral blood. Reportedly, matched ankylosing spondylitis synovial fluid was significantly enriched for disease-linked clones. Both synovial fluid and blood in reactive arthritis had previously been reported to carry some motif variants. Within ankylosing spondylitis blood, a TCR beta motif made up of seven to nine highly homologous variants appeared to be characteristic.

J was trimmed by 3 bases and V by 1 base; bases with no gene match: 9. Germline CDR1 reads KGHDR; CDR2 reads SFDVKD. The CDR3 length is 18 residues. Material: blood, either unsorted or a sorted T cell fraction (not recorded which). This receptor was taken from a male donor with ankylosing spondylitis. This rearrangement joins TRBV24-1 to TRBJ2-1; 9 bases align to TRBD2. The CDR3 DNA sequence: TGTGCCACCAGTGATTTTCCCCTAGCGGGAACAAACTACAATGAGCAGTTCTTC. Amino acids: CATSDFPLAGTNYNEQFF.